The T cell receptor (beta chain) under discussion was sequenced for a study of cytomegalovirus exposure and HLA in healthy donors. The germline CDR1 and CDR2 sequences are MGHDK and SYGVNS. The CDR3 length is 14 residues. Trimming took off 2 bases at V and 4 bases at J, with 11 bases between the two ends. Use of 60 Vbeta and 13 Jbeta primers characterized the PCR. Authors' methods: Later, an analysis found about 83 million unique TCR beta chains, and 9.5 million to 12 million of these were shared. Clones were read by immunoSEQ multiplex PCR, and TCRdb kept only the in-frame ones, dropping some. Clone size and the V and J calls come from that table; the DNA yielded D and trimming. This sample's table reports about 42,000 clones.

The receptor was derived from a man between 25 and 39 years old in good health and CMV-seronegative. Input material: PBMCs. V and J are TRBV25-1 and TRBJ2-5, with D possibly matching TRBD2 (5 bases). Here the CDR3 DNA reads TGTGCCAGCAGTGAAGATGCGGGCAGAGAGACCCAGTACTTC. Amino acids: CASSEDAGRETQYF.